These T cell receptor beta chains were read from a single sample in a study of CD8 T cells in Susac syndrome. TCRdb reprocessed the immunoSEQ multiplex PCR reads via MiXCR and lists one record per CDR3 protein. The sample yields a few hundred thousand distinct CDR3 sequences, just under 95% seen once. Material for sequencing was CD4+ T cells from PBMCs. The receptors were sampled from a human donor with multiple sclerosis. The CDR3 runs from the conserved cysteine through the conserved F or W. D genes are given only for firm matches. Only part of the rows carry a size: once, few, many, or a class if the clone is expanded.

TRBJ2-3 TRBV6-1 . . TGTGCCAGCACCTCTAGGGGCAGGGATAGAGCAGATACGCAGTATTTT CASTSRGRDRADTQYF
TRBJ1-3 TRBV12-3/TRBV12-4 . . TGTGCCAGCTGCTGGGCAACTGGAGACACCATATATTTT CASCWATGDTIYF
TRBJ1-2 TRBV5-1 . TRBD1 TGCGCCAGCAGCTCGACAGGGGGCCCTTCTGGTGGCTACACCTTC CASSSTGGPSGGYTF
TRBJ1-5 TRBV3-1 . . TGTGCCAGCAGCCCCTCTCCAGATCAGCCCCAGCATTTT CASSPSPDQPQHF
TRBJ2-4 TRBV30 . . TGTGCCTGGAGGGCCGGACGGGACAAAAACATTCAGTACTTC CAWRAGRDKNIQYF
TRBJ2-3 TRBV13 . . TGTGCCAGCAGCTTGCGGAGCGGGGATACGCAGTATTTT CASSLRSGDTQYF
TRBJ1-4 TRBV7-9 . TRBD1 TGTGCCAGCAACTCGAGACCCGGGACAGGCGGGGAAAAACTGTTTTTT CASNSRPGTGGEKLFF
TRBJ1-6 TRBV4-2 once TRBD1 TGTGCCAGCAGCCAAGAGGGAGGACAGGGGTCCTATTCACCCCTCCACTTT CASSQEGGQGSYSPLHF
TRBJ1-6 TRBV30 . TRBD1 TGTGCCTGGACGGACAGGGGTCATTCACCCCTCCACTTT CAWTDRGHSPLHF
TRBJ2-3 TRBV24-1 . TRBD1 TGTGCCACCAGTGACTTCACCGGGACAGGAACAGATACGCAGTATTTT CATSDFTGTGTDTQYF
TRBJ2-1 TRBV5-1 once . TGCGCCAGCAGCTTGGGGCAGGGGATGCTCAATGAGCAGTTCTTC CASSLGQGMLNEQFF
TRBJ2-1 TRBV29-1 . TRBD2 TGCAGCGTTGACCCAGCGGGGGGGCACAATAAGCAGTTCTTC CSVDPAGGHNKQFF
TRBJ2-1 TRBV19 . . TGTGCCAGTAGTCCGTGGACGGGCCCTCATGAGCAGTTCTTC CASSPWTGPHEQFF
TRBJ2-5 TRBV6-1 few . TGTGCCAGCGCGGAATTGGGGCAAGAGACCCAGTACTTC CASAELGQETQYF
TRBJ1-2 TRBV20-1 . TRBD1 TGCAGTGCCTTTACCGACAGGGGGAGCTATGGCTACACCTTC CSAFTDRGSYGYTF
TRBJ1-2 TRBV25-1 . TRBD1 TGTGCCAGCAGTACGGACAGGGGTGGCTACACCTTC CASSTDRGGYTF
TRBJ2-3 TRBV9 . . TGTGCCAGCAGCGTCCCAACGCGGTCCCACGATACGCAGTATTTT CASSVPTRSHDTQYF
TRBJ1-6 TRBV5-4 . . TGTGCCAGCAGCTCCAGGACGAGTGGCTCACCCCTCCACTTT CASSSRTSGSPLHF
TRBJ1-1 TRBV29-1 . . TGCAGCGTTGAGCGGACTTCGGGGGGTCCCACTGAAGCTTTCTTT CSVERTSGGPTEAFF
TRBJ1-5 TRBV5-1 . . TGCGCCAGCAGCTTGGCGGGATATGGAGATCAGCCCCAGCATTTT CASSLAGYGDQPQHF
TRBJ2-5 TRBV5-1 . TRBD2 TGCGCCAGCAGCCTCAGCGGGGGTAAAGGGTTTGAGACCCAGTACTTC CASSLSGGKGFETQYF
TRBJ1-2 TRBV7-9 . . TGTGCCAGCAGCTTCAGGGAGTCGGATGGCTACACCTTC CASSFRESDGYTF
TRBJ1-2 TRBV30 . . TGTGCCTGGAGTGTACTTGGTACAGACTATGGCTACACCTTC CAWSVLGTDYGYTF
TRBJ1-5 TRBV20-1 . TRBD1 TGCAGTGCAGGGATTACAGGGGGGAATCAGCCCCAGCATTTT CSAGITGGNQPQHF
TRBJ2-7 TRBV6-6 . TRBD1 TGTGCCAGCAGTTACCCCCCGGGACAGGGGGTTAACGAGCAGTACTTC CASSYPPGQGVNEQYF
TRBJ2-5 TRBV10-3 . . TGTGCCATCAGTGATCACGGGCAAGAGACCCAGTACTTC CAISDHGQETQYF
TRBJ2-1 TRBV10-3 . TRBD2 TGTGCCATCAGTGATAGTCTAGCGGGGGGCAATGAGCAGTTCTTC CAISDSLAGGNEQFF
TRBJ2-1 TRBV3-1 . . TGTGCCAGCAGCCAGGGGACTCCCAATGAGCAGTTCTTC CASSQGTPNEQFF
TRBJ1-1 TRBV6-6 . TRBD1 TGTGCCAGCAGTTATGCCGGGACAGGAGGTGACACTGAAGCTTTCTTT CASSYAGTGGDTEAFF
TRBJ1-5 TRBV3-1 . . TGTGCCAGCAGCCAAGATCCGGCAGGATATCAGCCCCAGCATTTT CASSQDPAGYQPQHF
TRBJ2-7 TRBV6-1 . . TGTGCCAGCAGTCTAGAGGGTACGACAGATCGGTACTTC CASSLEGTTDRYF
TRBJ1-5 TRBV6-5 . . TGTGCCAGCAGTGCCGGGACCGACTATCAGCCCCAGCATTTT CASSAGTDYQPQHF
TRBJ1-1 TRBV3-1 . . TGTGCCAGCAGCCAAGTACCTAACACTGAAGCTTTCTTT CASSQVPNTEAFF
TRBJ2-3 TRBV7-2 . TRBD2 TGTGCCAGCAGCTTAGCGGCTAGCGGGGGTGCAGATACGCAGTATTTT CASSLAASGGADTQYF
TRBJ2-2 TRBV20-1 . . TGCAGTGCTAGGGCGGGGACCGGGGAGCTGTTTTTT CSARAGTGELFF
TRBJ2-7 TRBV11-2 . TRBD1 TGTGCCAGCAGCTTCAGGGGGACAGGTGCCTACGAGCAGTACTTC CASSFRGTGAYEQYF
TRBJ1-4 TRBV30 . . TGTGCCTGGAGCTCTGGGGGGTTTAATGAAAAACTGTTTTTT CAWSSGGFNEKLFF
TRBJ2-1 TRBV20-1 . TRBD2 TGCAGTGCTGGGGGGGACTCCCGGTACGATGAGCAGTTCTTC CSAGGDSRYDEQFF
TRBJ1-1 TRBV18 . TRBD1 TGTGCCAGCTCACCTGCCGGGACAGGGAACACTGAAGCTTTCTTT CASSPAGTGNTEAFF
TRBJ1-2 TRBV9 . TRBD1 TGTGCCAGCAGTCATATGACAGGGGGCTTTGGCTACACCTTC CASSHMTGGFGYTF
TRBJ1-1 TRBV20-1 . . TGCAGTGCTAGGGGCCAGGCGAACACTGAAGCTTTCTTT CSARGQANTEAFF
TRBJ2-1 TRBV9 . . TGTGCCAGCAGCGTAGGACGGGCCGGGGATCCCTCACGAAATGAGCAGTTCTTC CASSVGRAGDPSRNEQFF